This T cell receptor (beta chain) was identified in a study of T cells and Merkel cell carcinoma outcomes. Comments on this clone: Its specificity is unknown.

This table comes from immunoSEQ multiplex PCR, and its TCRdb copy is limited to in-frame clones, with some not included. The table includes around 8,900 clones, approximately 81% detected once. General study points: Reportedly, T-cell repertoire with density predicts Merkel cell carcinoma outcomes.

V lost 5 bases and J lost 0; bases outside the gene matches: 3. CDR1 and CDR2 from the germline V gene are MGHRA and YSYEKL. The CDR3 is made up of 14 amino acids. The genes are TRBV4-1 and TRBJ1-1; 7 bases match TRBD1. This sequence was found in a human donor with Merkel cell carcinoma. Sequenced input: tumor tissue from Merkel cell carcinoma. The CDR3 reads CASSADRVNTEAFF. The CDR3 DNA reads TGCGCCAGCAGCGCCGACAGGGTGAACACTGAAGCTTTCTTT.